The entry below describes one T cell receptor beta chain. Self-reported history from a screening survey and questionnaire set each donor's cohort. Profiled with immunoSEQ multiplex PCR; TCRdb holds only in-frame clones, not every one. This sample has 320,000 or so clones, with roughly nine tenths found just once. This sample stems from a study of blood T cell repertoires in COVID-19. Study-level background: Spain, Italy and the United States supplied samples that represented acute and convalescent COVID-19.

V was shortened by 2 bases and J by 7 bases, with 8 bases between the two germline ends. The V gene's germline CDR1 is DFQATT and CDR2 SNEGSKA (reference sequence). The CDR3 loop spans 11 amino acids. Sequences were obtained from PBMCs or T cells enriched from blood (not recorded which). This rearrangement joins TRBV20-1 to TRBJ1-1; D is perhaps TRBD1 (5 bases). This receptor was obtained from a woman in her thirties who had recovered from COVID-19. The CDR3 coding sequence is TGCAGTGCTAGATGGGGGGGTGAAGCTTTCTTT. This translates into CSARWGGEAFF.